This entry lists 27 T cell receptor beta chains sequenced from one sample in a study of T cells of healthy individuals. MiXCR was run by TCRdb on the 5' RACE reads, yielding one entry per CDR3 protein. The sample shows tens of thousands of distinct CDR3 sequences, roughly 14% of them seen only once. The source is a human donor in good health.

The chain is built from TRBV6-5 and TRBJ1-1; 7 nucleotides line up with TRBD1. The CDR3 sequence is 16 residues long. CDR1 and CDR2 (germline): MNHEY, SVGAGI. With 5 bases clipped from V and 4 bases from J, the junction kept 13 bases outside the gene matches. The CDR3 here is CASSRRDRAASTEAFF. DNA for the CDR3: TGTGCCAGCAGTCGACGGGACAGAGCGGCGAGCACTGAAGCTTTCTTT.

This clonotype is labeled as medium-sized. J is TRBJ2-7 and V is TRBV13; D possibly matches TRBD1 or TRBD2 (5 bases each). CDR3 size: 16 residues. With 5 bases removed from V and 2 bases from J, the gap between germline ends came to 19 bases. Germline V gene data show CDR1 as PRHDT and CDR2 as FYEKMQ (reference sequence). The CDR3 loop reads CASSLLTGTETYEQYF. The DNA for the CDR3 is TGTGCCAGCAGCCTACTAACCGGGACCGAAACCTACGAGCAGTACTTC.

This clonotype turned up a few times. The J gene is TRBJ1-1, the V gene TRBV14; D not certain. Germline V CDR1 and CDR2: SGHDN, FVKESK. V was shortened by 1 base and J by 1 base, with 4 bases between the two germline ends. The CDR3 runs to 13 residues. Here the CDR3 reads CASSQGRNTEAFF. CDR3 DNA: TGTGCCAGCAGCCAAGGGAGGAACACTGAAGCTTTCTTT.

The V and J genes are TRBV6-2 or TRBV6-3 and TRBJ2-7, with D possibly matching TRBD2 (5 bases). This CDR3 has 12 amino acids. CDR1 is MNHEY, CDR2 SVGEGT, per germline. Trimming took 6 bases from V and 0 from J, leaving 6 bases between them. CDR3 amino acids: CASRTISYEQYF. The DNA of the CDR3 is TGTGCCAGCAGGACTATCTCCTACGAGCAGTACTTC.

This clonotype has only a few counts. The chain has TRBV28 and TRBJ1-1; tentative D call: TRBD1 (5 bases). Per the germline V gene, CDR1 is MDHEN and CDR2 is SYDVKM. V dropped 6 bases and J dropped 7 bases, with 9 bases sitting between them. This CDR3 is 11 amino acids long. The CDR3, as DNA: TGTGCCAGCAGGGGGGGGGATGAAGCTTTCTTT. Its protein product is CASRGGDEAFF.

This clonotype was counted at least ten times. V is TRBV12-5 and J is TRBJ2-5; D may be TRBD2 (6 bases). Germline V lookup: CDR1 LGHNT, CDR2 FRNRAP. This CDR3 contains 13 residues. With 4 bases removed from V and 7 bases from J, the gap between germline ends came to 13 bases. CDR3: CASGSDVEGTQYF. The CDR3 DNA reads as TGTGCTAGTGGTTCGGACGTGGAGGGGACCCAGTACTTC.

This clonotype has a count of ten or more. V gene TRBV7-8 combines with J gene TRBJ1-6; D is unresolved. CDR3 length: 17 residues. Between the trimmed V and J ends, which lost 1 base and 14 bases, there was a span of 24 bases. Per the germline V gene, CDR1 is SGHVS and CDR2 is FQNEAQ. As DNA, the CDR3 is TGTGCCAGCAGCTTAGGCTACCGGGCCGCCGGAATTGTGGCCCTCCACTTT. Translating gives CASSLGYRAAGIVALHF.

This clonotype was detected many times. The chain combines TRBV4-3 with TRBJ2-5; TRBD1 matches at 8 bases. Germline CDR1 and CDR2: LGHNA and YSLEER. The J segment lost 5 bases and the V segment lost 4 bases, leaving 9 bases of the junction unmatched. The CDR3 loop spans 15 amino acids. The CDR3 bases are TGCGCCAGCAGCCGCACACCAGGGGGCCGGGAGACCCAGTACTTC. This sequence encodes CASSRTPGGRETQYF.

The gene calls are TRBV19 and TRBJ1-1; no reliable D call. The CDR3 has 14 amino acids. CDR1 is LNHDA and CDR2 is SQIVND in the germline V gene (reference sequence). V lost 5 bases to trimming and J lost 6 bases, with 16 bases between them. The CDR3 DNA sequence: TGTGCCAGTAGTTCCGGCGGAGGGAGGGCTGAAGCTTTCTTT. It encodes CASSSGGGRAEAFF. Combining the CDR3 with reference TRBV19 and TRBJ1-1 gives the whole variable domain DGGITQSPKYLFRKEGQNVTLSCEQNLNHDAMYWYRQDPGQGLRLIYYSQIVNDFQKGDIAEGYSVSREKKESFPLTVTSAQKNPTAFYLCASSSGGGRAEAFFGQGTRLTVV.

This clonotype was observed many times. The rearrangement links TRBV4-1 to TRBJ2-7, with 7 positions matching TRBD2. The CDR3 extends over 16 amino acids. Germline CDR1 and CDR2: MGHRA and YSYEKL. V was clipped by 0 bases and J by 2 bases; unmatched bases: 7. The CDR3, as DNA: TGCGCCAGCAGCCAAGAAGGAGGGAGGGTACCCTACGAGCAGTACTTC. This codes for CASSQEGGRVPYEQYF.

This clonotype was seen a handful of times. The chain combines TRBV7-9 with TRBJ1-3; TRBD1 is a possible D gene (5 bases). CDR1 SEHNR and CDR2 FQNEAQ come from the germline V gene (reference sequence). The CDR3 is 15 residues long. Trimming took 3 bases from V and 4 from J, leaving 13 bases between them. The chain's CDR3 is CASSFVSDTGNTIYF. DNA for the CDR3: TGTGCCAGCAGCTTCGTATCGGACACAGGAAACACCATATATTTT.

This clonotype appeared many times. This CDR3 reads CASSANRGLSQPQHF. The CDR3 DNA reads as TGCGCCAGCAGCGCAAACAGGGGGCTGAGTCAGCCCCAGCATTTT. V usage is TRBV4-1 and J usage is TRBJ1-5; 9 bases line up with TRBD1. CDR1 and CDR2 from the germline V gene are MGHRA and YSYEKL. With 5 bases clipped from V and 6 bases from J, the junction kept 8 bases outside the gene matches. CDR3 size: 15 residues.

This rearrangement joins TRBV24-1 to TRBJ1-2; 7 nucleotides align to TRBD1. There are 15 residues in the CDR3. Losses at the gene ends were 3 bases for V and 2 bases for J; bases not matched to a gene: 5. Germline V gene sequence: CDR1 KGHDR, CDR2 SFDVKD. The CDR3 spells CATSDQHRGNYGYTF. The CDR3 DNA reads as TGTGCCACCAGTGATCAACACAGGGGCAACTATGGCTACACCTTC.

This clonotype showed up many times. The rearrangement uses TRBV28 and TRBJ2-1; TRBD2 aligns across 14 bases. Germline V gene sequence: CDR1 MDHEN, CDR2 SYDVKM. This CDR3 is 17 amino acids long. V lost 5 bases to trimming and J lost 8 bases; unmatched junction nucleotides: 11. The CDR3 region is CASSTDWTSGRPDEQFF. CDR3 in DNA: TGTGCCAGCAGTACAGACTGGACTAGCGGGAGGCCGGATGAGCAGTTCTTC.

The chain is built from TRBV20-1 and TRBJ1-2; possibly TRBD1 for D (5 bases). The length of the CDR3 is 13 residues. Germline CDR1 is DFQATT and CDR2 is SNEGSKA (reference sequence). V shed 6 bases and J shed 4 bases, with 15 bases lying between them. The CDR3 DNA reads TGCAGTGCCGCCGAGCTGGGGACCTATGGCTACACCTTC. Its translation is CSAAELGTYGYTF.

This clonotype was detected ten times or more. V usage is TRBV5-4 and J usage is TRBJ2-4, with no clear D. This CDR3 comprises 14 residues. Trimming pared 4 bases from V and 9 bases from J, leaving 17 bases between. The V gene's germline CDR1 is SGHNT and CDR2 YYREEE (reference sequence). The DNA of the CDR3 is TGTGCCAGCAGCCAAGCCCCATTTAATAGCATTCAGTACTTC. It is translated as CASSQAPFNSIQYF.

The CDR3, as DNA: TGTGCCAGCAGCCAAGATAGAACAGTAGGAAACATTCAGTACTTC. Residues: CASSQDRTVGNIQYF. J is TRBJ2-4 and V is TRBV14; the D is unclear. V was shortened by 0 bases and J by 6 bases, with 12 bases between the two germline ends. The germline gives CDR1 SGHDN, CDR2 FVKESK. This CDR3 spans 15 amino acids.

This clonotype was counted many times. This chain uses TRBV4-3 with TRBJ2-3; a possible D gene is TRBD2 (5 bases). From germline, CDR1 is LGHNA and CDR2 YSLEER. CDR3 size: 15 residues. Trimming removed 0 bases from V and 0 bases from J, with 7 bases in between. In DNA form, the CDR3 reads TGCGCCAGCAGCCAAGAGGGAGCTAGCACAGATACGCAGTATTTT. It yields the protein CASSQEGASTDTQYF.

This clonotype was seen many times. This chain connects TRBV6-2 or TRBV6-3 to TRBJ2-2; TRBD1 is a possible D gene (5 bases). CDR1 is MNHEY, CDR2 SVGEGT, per germline. The CDR3 covers 16 residues. Trimming removed 4 bases at V and 7 bases at J, with 19 bases between. CDR3 protein: CASSFLGHASGGELFF. The CDR3 bases are TGTGCCAGCAGTTTTCTTGGACACGCCTCGGGCGGGGAGCTGTTTTTT.

The gene calls are TRBV20-1 and TRBJ2-2, with TRBD2 identical over 8 bases. The V gene's germline CDR1 is DFQATT and CDR2 SNEGSKA (reference sequence). This CDR3 comprises 17 residues. With V trimmed by 3 bases and J by 4 bases, 13 bases remained unmatched. The DNA for the CDR3 is TGCAGTGCTAGCTTCTCGGGGGGGCCGATCGGCACCGGGGAGCTGTTTTTT. It is translated as CSASFSGGPIGTGELFF.

This clonotype was detected many times. The chain employs TRBV30 and TRBJ2-4, with D possibly being TRBD1 or TRBD2 (5 bases each). Germline CDR1 is GTSNPN and CDR2 is SVGIG (reference sequence). CDR3 length: 14 amino acids. The V end lost 1 base, the J end lost 5 bases, and 12 bases lay between the germline ends. The CDR3 DNA reads TGTGCCTGGAGTGCTCCCGGGACCCAAAACATTCAGTACTTC. Encoded protein: CAWSAPGTQNIQYF.

This rearrangement joins TRBV20-1 to TRBJ2-3, with 11 positions matching TRBD2. This CDR3 contains 15 residues. The V and J ends lost 6 bases and 2 bases, in that order; junction bases with no gene match: 7. Germline V gene data show CDR1 as DFQATT and CDR2 as SNEGSKA (reference sequence). Written as DNA, the CDR3 is TGCAGTGCCGTTAGCGGGAGGGAGTTCACAGATACGCAGTATTTT. It specifies CSAVSGREFTDTQYF.

A few counts support this clonotype. This sequence joins TRBV5-4 and TRBJ1-1; tentatively, D is TRBD1 (5 bases). The CDR3 runs to 14 residues. Looked up from germline, CDR1 is SGHNT and CDR2 is YYREEE (reference sequence). V was pared by 5 bases and J by 3 bases, with 14 bases between. CDR3 amino acids: CASRQESWDTEAFF. For the CDR3, the DNA is TGTGCCAGCAGACAGGAGTCCTGGGACACTGAAGCTTTCTTT. The full variable domain, rest sourced from reference TRBV5-4 and TRBJ1-1, is ETGVTQSPTHLIKTRGQQVTLRCSSQSGHNTVSWYQQALGQGPQFIFQYYREEENGRGNFPPRFSGLQFPNYSSELNVNALELDDSALYLCASRQESWDTEAFFGQGTRLTVV.

The rearrangement links TRBV6-5 to TRBJ1-1; 10 bases line up with TRBD1. Per the germline V gene, CDR1 is MNHEY and CDR2 is SVGAGI. This CDR3 contains 15 residues. J lost 2 bases, V lost 6 bases, and 6 bases had no gene match. CDR3 loop: CASSPDRGSNTEAFF. In nucleotides, the CDR3 is TGTGCCAGCAGCCCGGACAGGGGGTCTAACACTGAAGCTTTCTTT.

The chain uses TRBV5-1 and TRBJ1-2; tentatively, D is TRBD1 (5 bases). V lost 2 bases, J lost 7 bases, and 12 bases lay in between. This CDR3 has 13 residues. CDR1 is SGHRS and CDR2 is YFSETQ in the germline V gene. CDR3 sequence (DNA): TGCGCCAGCAGCTTAGGGGCCACGGCTGGCTACACCTTC. It encodes CASSLGATAGYTF.

This clonotype was counted a few times. The V and J genes are TRBV6-6 and TRBJ2-1; maybe TRBD2 (6 bases). Germline V gene data show CDR1 as MNHNY and CDR2 as SVGAGI (reference sequence). V was clipped by 7 bases and J by 4 bases, with 11 bases between them. The CDR3 spans 13 residues. The CDR3 here is CASNAEGYNEQFF. In DNA, the CDR3 is TGTGCCAGCAACGCGGAGGGTTACAATGAGCAGTTCTTC.

Many counts were recorded for this clonotype. V and J are TRBV4-3 and TRBJ2-4; TRBD2 agrees at 8 bases. The CDR3 is 17 residues long. The V segment lost 4 bases and the J segment 7 bases; nucleotides outside the gene matches: 15. The germline V gene has CDR1 LGHNA and CDR2 YSLEER. The CDR3 sequence is CASSLALRGVSRNIQYF. CDR3 bases: TGCGCCAGCAGCCTGGCCCTGCGGGGGGTTTCCAGGAACATTCAGTACTTC.